Below, 9 T cell receptor beta chains from the same sample are listed, as sequenced in a study of blood T cell repertoires in COVID-19. TCRdb keeps only in-frame clones here, not all; method: immunoSEQ multiplex PCR. The sample has roughly 430,000 clones; roughly 84% are singletons. The sequencing sample was made of PBMCs or T cells enriched from blood (not recorded which). These receptors came from a woman younger than 30 who had been exposed to COVID-19.

This chain joins TRBV18 and TRBJ2-7; the match to TRBD2 covers 9 bases. With V trimmed by 6 bases and J by 3 bases, 9 bases remained unmatched. Looked up from germline, CDR1 is KGHSH and CDR2 is LQKENI. The CDR3 is 15 amino acids. DNA of the CDR3: TGTGCCAGCTCTCCCAATAGCGGGGGATACTACGAGCAGTACTTC. It encodes CASSPNSGGYYEQYF.

This rearrangement joins TRBV6-6 to TRBJ2-2, with 10 positions matching TRBD2. This CDR3 comprises 16 residues. Germline-derived CDR1 and CDR2 are MNHNY and SVGAGI (reference sequence). The V segment lost 4 bases and the J segment 7 bases; nucleotides outside the gene matches: 9. CDR3 residues: CASSLPSGSLGGELFF. The CDR3 DNA reads as TGTGCCAGCAGTTTGCCTAGCGGGAGTTTGGGCGGGGAGCTGTTTTTT.

This rearrangement joins TRBV5-1 to TRBJ2-1; TRBD2 agrees at 7 bases. Trimming cost V 4 bases and J 3 bases; bases outside gene matches: 7. CDR1 and CDR2 (germline): SGHRS, YFSETQ. The CDR3 contains 15 residues. Written as DNA, the CDR3 is TGCGCCAGCAGCCTTCCCGGACTAGGCTACAATGAGCAGTTCTTC. This sequence encodes CASSLPGLGYNEQFF.

The chain uses TRBV5-1 and TRBJ1-2; D unclear. CDR1 is SGHRS and CDR2 is YFSETQ in the germline V gene. This CDR3 comprises 12 residues. Trimming took 0 bases from V and 7 from J, leaving 7 bases between them. CDR3 sequence (DNA): TGCGCCAGCAGCTTGGGAGCCCCTGGCTACACCTTC. Its protein is CASSLGAPGYTF.

The V call is TRBV5-6, the J call TRBJ1-5; D not resolved. The CDR3 sequence is 15 residues long. Germline V gene data show CDR1 as SGHDT and CDR2 as YYEEEE. V was pared by 5 bases and J by 0 bases, with 12 bases between. Here the CDR3 reads CASSLGGYSNQPQHF. The CDR3 region has the DNA TGTGCCAGCAGTCTAGGTGGGTATAGCAATCAGCCCCAGCATTTT.

V usage is TRBV30 and J usage is TRBJ2-1, with TRBD2 identical over 10 bases. This CDR3 comprises 16 residues. V trimming: 2 bases; J trimming: 0 bases; junction bases outside the gene matches: 4. Germline assignment: CDR1 GTSNPN and CDR2 SVGIG (reference sequence). As DNA, the CDR3 is TGTGCCTGGAGTATAGCGGGGGGATCCTCCTACAATGAGCAGTTCTTC. This codes for CAWSIAGGSSYNEQFF. Using reference TRBV30 and TRBJ2-1 for the parts outside the CDR3, the full variable domain is SQTIHQWPATLVQPVGSPLSLECTVEGTSNPNLYWYRQAAGRGLQLLFYSVGIGQISSEVPQNLSASRPQDRQFILSSKKLLLSDSGFYLCAWSIAGGSSYNEQFFGPGTRLTVL.

As for this clone: The same CDR3 also results from other DNA sequences found in this sample. The rearrangement links TRBV18 to TRBJ2-7, with a possible D match to TRBD2 (6 bases). The length of the CDR3 is 14 residues. Between the trimmed V and J ends, which lost 0 bases and 2 bases, there was a span of 8 bases. The germline V gene has CDR1 KGHSH and CDR2 LQKENI. CDR3 sequence: CASSPPGLTYEQYF. DNA for the CDR3: TGTGCCAGCTCACCACCGGGACTTACCTACGAGCAGTACTTC.

This chain links TRBV29-1 with TRBJ2-7, with a tentative D call TRBD1 (5 bases). CDR1 SQVTM and CDR2 ANQGSEA come from the germline V gene. The CDR3 is 11 amino acids. The ends were cut back, 0 bases at V and 12 bases at J, with 12 bases in the middle. CDR3 residues: CSVEDFQGRYF. The CDR3 DNA sequence: TGCAGCGTTGAAGATTTCCAGGGTCGGTACTTC.

This chain links TRBV9 with TRBJ2-2; D may be TRBD1 (6 bases). The germline V gene encodes CDR1 SGDLS and CDR2 YYNGEE. The CDR3 loop spans 14 amino acids. The V gene lost 0 bases and the J gene lost 3 bases, with 6 bases spanning the gap. CDR3 sequence: CASSVAGDTGELFF. The CDR3 region has the DNA TGTGCCAGCAGCGTAGCAGGGGACACCGGGGAGCTGTTTTTT.